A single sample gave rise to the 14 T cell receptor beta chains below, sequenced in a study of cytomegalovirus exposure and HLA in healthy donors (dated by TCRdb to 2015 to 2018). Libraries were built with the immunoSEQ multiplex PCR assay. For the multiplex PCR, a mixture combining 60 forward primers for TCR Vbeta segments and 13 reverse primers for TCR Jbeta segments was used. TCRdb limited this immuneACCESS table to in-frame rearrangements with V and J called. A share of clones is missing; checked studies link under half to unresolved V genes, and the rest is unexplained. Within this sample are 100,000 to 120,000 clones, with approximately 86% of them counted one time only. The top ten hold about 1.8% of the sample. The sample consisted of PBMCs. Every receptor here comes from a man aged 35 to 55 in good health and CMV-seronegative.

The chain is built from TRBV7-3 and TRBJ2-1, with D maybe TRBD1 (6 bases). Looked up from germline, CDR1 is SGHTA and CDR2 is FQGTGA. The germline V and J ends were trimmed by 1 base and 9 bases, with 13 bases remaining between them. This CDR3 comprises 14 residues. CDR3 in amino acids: CASSLMGRGSEQFF. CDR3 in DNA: TGTGCCAGCAGCTTAATGGGCAGGGGAAGTGAGCAGTTCTTC. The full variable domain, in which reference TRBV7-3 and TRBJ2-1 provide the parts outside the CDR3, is GAGVSQTPSNKVTEKGKYVELRCDPISGHTALYWYRQSLGQGPEFLIYFQGTGAADDSGLPNDRFFAVRPEGSVSTLKIQRTERGDSAVYLCASSLMGRGSEQFFGPGTRLTVL.

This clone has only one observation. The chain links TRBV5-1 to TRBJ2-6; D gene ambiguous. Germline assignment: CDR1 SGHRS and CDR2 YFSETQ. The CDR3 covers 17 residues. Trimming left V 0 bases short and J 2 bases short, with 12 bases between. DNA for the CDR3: TGCGCCAGCAGCTTGGGAGGAGCAGTCCCTGGGGCCAACGTCCTGACTTTC. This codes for CASSLGGAVPGANVLTF.

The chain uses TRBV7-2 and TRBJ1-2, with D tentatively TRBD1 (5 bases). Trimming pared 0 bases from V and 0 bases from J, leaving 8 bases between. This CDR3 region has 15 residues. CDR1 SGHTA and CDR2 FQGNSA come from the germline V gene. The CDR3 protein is CASSLARGSNYGYTF. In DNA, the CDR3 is TGTGCCAGCAGCTTAGCTAGGGGTTCTAACTATGGCTACACCTTC.

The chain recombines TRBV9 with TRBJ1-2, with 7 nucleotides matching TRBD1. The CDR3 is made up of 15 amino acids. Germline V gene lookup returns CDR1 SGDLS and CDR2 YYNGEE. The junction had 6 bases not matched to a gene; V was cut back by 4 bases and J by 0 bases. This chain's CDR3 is CASSRWDSSNYGYTF. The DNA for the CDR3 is TGTGCCAGCAGCAGGTGGGACAGTTCTAACTATGGCTACACCTTC.

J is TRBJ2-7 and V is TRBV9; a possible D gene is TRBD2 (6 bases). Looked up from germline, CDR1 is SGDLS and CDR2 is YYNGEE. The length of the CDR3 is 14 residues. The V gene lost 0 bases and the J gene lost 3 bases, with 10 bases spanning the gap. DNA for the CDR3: TGTGCCAGCAGCGTAGCCCCCGGGGGCTACGAGCAGTACTTC. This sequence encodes CASSVAPGGYEQYF.

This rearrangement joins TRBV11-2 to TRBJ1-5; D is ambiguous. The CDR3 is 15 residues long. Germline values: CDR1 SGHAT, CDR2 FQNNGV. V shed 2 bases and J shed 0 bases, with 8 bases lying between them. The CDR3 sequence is CASSLKGGSNQPQHF. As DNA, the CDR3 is TGTGCCAGCAGCTTAAAGGGAGGTAGCAATCAGCCCCAGCATTTT.

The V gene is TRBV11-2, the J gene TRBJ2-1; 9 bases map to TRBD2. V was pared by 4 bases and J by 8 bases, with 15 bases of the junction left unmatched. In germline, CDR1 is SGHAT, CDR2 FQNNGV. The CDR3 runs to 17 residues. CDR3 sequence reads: CASSSRARRGGRDEQFF. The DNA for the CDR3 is TGTGCCAGCAGCTCACGCGCGCGGCGGGGGGGCCGGGATGAGCAGTTCTTC.

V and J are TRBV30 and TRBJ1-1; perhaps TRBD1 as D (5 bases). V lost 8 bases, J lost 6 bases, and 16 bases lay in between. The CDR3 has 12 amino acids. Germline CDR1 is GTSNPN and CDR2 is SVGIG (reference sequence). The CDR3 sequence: CAGGEGGAEAFF. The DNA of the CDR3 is TGTGCCGGGGGAGAGGGAGGCGCTGAAGCTTTCTTT.

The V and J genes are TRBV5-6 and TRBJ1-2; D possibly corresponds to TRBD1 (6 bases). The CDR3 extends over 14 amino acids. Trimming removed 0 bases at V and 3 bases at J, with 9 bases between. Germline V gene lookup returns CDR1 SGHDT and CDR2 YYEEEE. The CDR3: CASSLAGEDYGYTF. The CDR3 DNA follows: TGTGCCAGCAGCTTGGCAGGGGAAGACTATGGCTACACCTTC.

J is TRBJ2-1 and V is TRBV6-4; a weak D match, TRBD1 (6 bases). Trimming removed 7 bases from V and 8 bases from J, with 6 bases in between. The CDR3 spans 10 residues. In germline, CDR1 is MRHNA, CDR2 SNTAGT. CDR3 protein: CASTGDEQFF. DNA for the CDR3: TGTGCCAGCACAGGGGATGAGCAGTTCTTC.

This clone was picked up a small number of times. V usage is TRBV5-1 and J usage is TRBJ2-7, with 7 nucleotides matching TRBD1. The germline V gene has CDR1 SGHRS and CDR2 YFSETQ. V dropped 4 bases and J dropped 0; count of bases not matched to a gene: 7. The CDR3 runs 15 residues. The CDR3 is CASSLQGTSSYEQYF. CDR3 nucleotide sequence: TGCGCCAGCAGCCTACAGGGGACAAGCTCCTACGAGCAGTACTTC.

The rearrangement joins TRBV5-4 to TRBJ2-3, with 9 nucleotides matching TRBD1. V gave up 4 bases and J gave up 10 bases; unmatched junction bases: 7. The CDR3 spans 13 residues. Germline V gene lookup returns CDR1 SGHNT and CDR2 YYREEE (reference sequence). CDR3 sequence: CASSIRTGDPQYF. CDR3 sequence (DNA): TGTGCCAGCAGCATCCGGACAGGGGACCCGCAGTATTTT.

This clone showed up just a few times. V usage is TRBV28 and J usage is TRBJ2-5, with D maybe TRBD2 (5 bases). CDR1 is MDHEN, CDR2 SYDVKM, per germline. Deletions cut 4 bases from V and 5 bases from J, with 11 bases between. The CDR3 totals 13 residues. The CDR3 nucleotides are TGTGCCAGCAGTTCGGGGTTCCGGGAGACCCAGTACTTC. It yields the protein CASSSGFRETQYF.

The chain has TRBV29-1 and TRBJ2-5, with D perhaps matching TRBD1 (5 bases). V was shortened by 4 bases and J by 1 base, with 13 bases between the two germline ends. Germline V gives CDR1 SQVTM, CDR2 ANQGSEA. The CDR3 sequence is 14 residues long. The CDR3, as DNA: TGCAGCGTTGGAGCCAGGGTAATCCAAGAGACCCAGTACTTC. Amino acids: CSVGARVIQETQYF.